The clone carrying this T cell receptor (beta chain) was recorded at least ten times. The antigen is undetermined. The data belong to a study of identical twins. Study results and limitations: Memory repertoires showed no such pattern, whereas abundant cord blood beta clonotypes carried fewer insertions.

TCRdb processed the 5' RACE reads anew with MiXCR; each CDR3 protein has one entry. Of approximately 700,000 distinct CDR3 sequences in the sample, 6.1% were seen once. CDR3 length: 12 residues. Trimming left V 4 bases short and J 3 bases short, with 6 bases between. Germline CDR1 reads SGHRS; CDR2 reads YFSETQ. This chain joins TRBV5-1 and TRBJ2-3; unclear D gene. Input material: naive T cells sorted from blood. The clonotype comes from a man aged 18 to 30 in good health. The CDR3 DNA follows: TGCGCCAGCAGCGATGAAACAGATACGCAGTATTTT. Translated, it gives CASSDETDTQYF.